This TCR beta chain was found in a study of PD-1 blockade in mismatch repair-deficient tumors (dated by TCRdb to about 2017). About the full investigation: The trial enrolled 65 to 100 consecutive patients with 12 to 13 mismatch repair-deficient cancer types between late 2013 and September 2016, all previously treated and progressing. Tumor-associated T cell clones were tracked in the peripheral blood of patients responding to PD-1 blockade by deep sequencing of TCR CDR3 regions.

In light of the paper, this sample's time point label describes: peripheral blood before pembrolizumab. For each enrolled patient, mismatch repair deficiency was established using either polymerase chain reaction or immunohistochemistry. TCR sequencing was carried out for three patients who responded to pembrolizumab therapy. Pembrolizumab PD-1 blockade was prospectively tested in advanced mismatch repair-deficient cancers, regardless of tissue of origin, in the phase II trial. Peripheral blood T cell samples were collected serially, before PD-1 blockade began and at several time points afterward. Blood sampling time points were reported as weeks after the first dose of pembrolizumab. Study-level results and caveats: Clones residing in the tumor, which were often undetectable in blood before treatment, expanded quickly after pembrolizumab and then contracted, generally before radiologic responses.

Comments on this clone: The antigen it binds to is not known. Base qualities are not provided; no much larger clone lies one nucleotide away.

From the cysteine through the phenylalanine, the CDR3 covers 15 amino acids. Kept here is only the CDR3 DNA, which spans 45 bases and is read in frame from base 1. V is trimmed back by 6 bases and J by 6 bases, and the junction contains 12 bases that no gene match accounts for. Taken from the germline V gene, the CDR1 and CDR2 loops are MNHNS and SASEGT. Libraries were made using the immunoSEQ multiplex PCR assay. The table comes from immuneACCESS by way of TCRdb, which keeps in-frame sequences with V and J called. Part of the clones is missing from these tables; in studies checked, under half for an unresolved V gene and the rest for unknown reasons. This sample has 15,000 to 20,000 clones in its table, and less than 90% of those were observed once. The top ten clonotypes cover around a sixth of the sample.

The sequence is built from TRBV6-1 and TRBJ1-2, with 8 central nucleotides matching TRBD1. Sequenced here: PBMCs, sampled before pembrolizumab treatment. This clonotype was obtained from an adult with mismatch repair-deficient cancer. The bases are TGTGCCAGCAGACCCCCGGGACAGGAGATGAATGGCTACACCTTC. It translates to CASRPPGQEMNGYTF.